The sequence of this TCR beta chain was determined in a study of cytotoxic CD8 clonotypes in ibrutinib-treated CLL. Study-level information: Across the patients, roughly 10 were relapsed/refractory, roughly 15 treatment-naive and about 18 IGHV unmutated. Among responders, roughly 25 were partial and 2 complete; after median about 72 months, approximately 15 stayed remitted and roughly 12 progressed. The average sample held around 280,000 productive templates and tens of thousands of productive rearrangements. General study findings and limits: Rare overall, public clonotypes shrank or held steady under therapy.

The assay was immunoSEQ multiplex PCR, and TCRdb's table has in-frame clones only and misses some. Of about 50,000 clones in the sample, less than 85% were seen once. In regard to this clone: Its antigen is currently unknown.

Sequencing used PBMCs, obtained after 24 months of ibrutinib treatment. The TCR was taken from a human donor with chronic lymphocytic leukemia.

The CDR3 spells CASSPGTGTGANVLTF. The DNA for the CDR3 is TGTGCCAGTAGTCCCGGGACAGGGACTGGGGCCAACGTCCTGACTTTC. This chain joins TRBV19 and TRBJ2-6, with 9 bases fitting TRBD1. This CDR3 region has 16 residues. J gave up 2 bases and V 5 bases, and 4 bases lay outside the gene matches. Germline V CDR1 and CDR2: LNHDA, SQIVND (reference sequence).